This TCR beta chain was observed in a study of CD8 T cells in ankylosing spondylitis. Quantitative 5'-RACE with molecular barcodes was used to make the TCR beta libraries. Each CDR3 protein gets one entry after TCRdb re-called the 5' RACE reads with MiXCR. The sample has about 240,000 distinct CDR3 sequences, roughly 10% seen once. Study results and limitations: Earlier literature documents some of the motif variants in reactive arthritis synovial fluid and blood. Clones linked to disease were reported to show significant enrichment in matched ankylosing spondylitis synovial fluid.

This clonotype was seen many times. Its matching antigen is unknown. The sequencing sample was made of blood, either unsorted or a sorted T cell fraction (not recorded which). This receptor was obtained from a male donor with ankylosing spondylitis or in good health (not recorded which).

The CDR3: CASSPEIGLNTEAFF. DNA of the CDR3: TGTGCCAGCAGCCCCGAGATAGGGTTGAACACTGAAGCTTTCTTT. The V call is TRBV7-2, the J call TRBJ1-1; D is unclear. CDR1 and CDR2 (germline): SGHTA, FQGNSA. This CDR3 spans 15 amino acids. Trimming removed 5 bases from V and 0 bases from J, with 13 bases in between.